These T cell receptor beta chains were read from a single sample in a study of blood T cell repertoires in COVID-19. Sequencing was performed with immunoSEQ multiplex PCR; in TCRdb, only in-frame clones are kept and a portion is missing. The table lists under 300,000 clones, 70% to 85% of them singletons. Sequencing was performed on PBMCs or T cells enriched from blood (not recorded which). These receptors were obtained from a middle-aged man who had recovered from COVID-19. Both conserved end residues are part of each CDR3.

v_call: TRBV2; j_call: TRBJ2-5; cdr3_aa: CASDLGAGETQYF
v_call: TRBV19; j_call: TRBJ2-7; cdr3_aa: CAAQTGQLTGEQYF
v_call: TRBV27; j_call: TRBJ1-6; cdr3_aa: CASSFAGGDSPLHF
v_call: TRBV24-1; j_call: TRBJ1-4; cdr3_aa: CATSRPGDDEKLFF
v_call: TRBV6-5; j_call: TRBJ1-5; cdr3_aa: CASSYSGEGWQPQHF
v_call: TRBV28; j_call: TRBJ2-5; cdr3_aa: CASSYLAGGPQGTQYF
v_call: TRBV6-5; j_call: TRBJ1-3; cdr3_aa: CASSTQGLGNTIYF
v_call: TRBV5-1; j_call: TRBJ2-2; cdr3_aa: CASSFRAGELFF
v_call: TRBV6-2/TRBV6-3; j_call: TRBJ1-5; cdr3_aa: CASSLRRGSGNQPQHF
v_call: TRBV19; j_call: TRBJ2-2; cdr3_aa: CASSPTSGGTTGELFF
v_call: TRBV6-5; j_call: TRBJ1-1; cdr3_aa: CASSLRGTEAFF